The 9 T cell receptor beta chains below come from one sample, sequenced in a study of blood T cell repertoires in COVID-19. Profiling relied on immunoSEQ multiplex PCR, and the TCRdb table lists in-frame clones only, not all of them. The sample has 30,000 or so clones, about 83% seen once. Input material: peripheral blood. All receptors come from a man aged 45-65 years with acute or convalescent COVID-19.

DNA for the CDR3: TGTGCCAGTAGTATTCGACAGGGACGGCCGGAGCCCCAGCATTTT. It translates to CASSIRQGRPEPQHF. This sequence joins TRBV19 and TRBJ1-5; 7 bases are a match to TRBD1. This CDR3 has 15 amino acids. The trim removed 3 bases at V and 8 bases at J, leaving 10 bases unmatched. The germline CDR1 and CDR2 sequences are LNHDA and SQIVND (reference sequence).

The chain joins TRBV27 to TRBJ2-7; D might be TRBD2 (6 bases). The V gene lost 2 bases and the J gene lost 3 bases, with 11 bases spanning the gap. This CDR3 has 14 amino acids. Per the germline V gene, CDR1 is MNHEY and CDR2 is SMNVEV (reference sequence). CDR3 coding DNA: TGTGCCAGCAGTTTAGCGGGGAGCTACTACGAGCAGTACTTC. This codes for CASSLAGSYYEQYF.

The genes are TRBV7-9 and TRBJ1-1; D call uncertain. V shed 7 bases and J shed 3 bases, with 6 bases lying between them. The CDR3 runs 11 residues. Germline CDR1 reads SEHNR; CDR2 reads FQNEAQ (reference sequence). The chain's CDR3 is CASTRDTEAFF. For the CDR3, the DNA is TGTGCCAGCACCCGGGACACTGAAGCTTTCTTT.

This clone was seen a single time. This chain uses TRBV6-2 or TRBV6-3 with TRBJ2-3, with D perhaps matching TRBD1 (6 bases). CDR1 and CDR2 from the germline V gene are MNHEY and SVGEGT. V dropped 6 bases and J dropped 6 bases, with 22 bases sitting between them. The CDR3 is 16 residues long. The CDR3, as DNA: TGTGCCAGCAGCCCTGGGGAGACAGGAGTTTCTGATACGCAGTATTTT. Protein sequence: CASSPGETGVSDTQYF.

A remark on this clone: One end of the junction fails to match germline, which may point to a read error. The V and J genes are TRBV7-7 and TRBJ2-2, with 8 bases identical to TRBD2. This CDR3 is built from 16 residues. Germline values: CDR1 SSHAT, CDR2 FNYEAQ (reference sequence). CDR3 nucleotides: TGTGCTAGCAGCTTAACCATAGCGGGAAGCACCGGGGAGCTGTTTTTT. It specifies CASSLTIAGSTGELFF. The full variable domain, with the rest looked up from reference TRBV7-7 and TRBJ2-2, is GAGVSQSPRYKVTKRGQDVTLRCDPISSHATLYWYQQALGQGPEFLTYFNYEAQPDKSGLPSDRFSAERPEGSISTLTIQRTEQRDSAMYRCASSLTIAGSTGELFFGEGSRLTVL.

In DNA form, the CDR3 reads TGTGCCAGCAGTAATCCCTCCTCTCAGGGCCCGTACCAAGAGACCCAGTACTTC. Translated: CASSNPSSQGPYQETQYF. The chain uses TRBV7-9 and TRBJ2-5; possible D gene TRBD1, 5 bases. Per germline, CDR1 SEHNR and CDR2 FQNEAQ (reference sequence). V shed 6 bases and J shed 0 bases, with 23 bases lying between them. The CDR3 length is 18 residues.

The rearrangement joins TRBV27 to TRBJ2-2, with TRBD2 matching 9 bases. The V segment lost 2 bases and the J segment 1 base; nucleotides outside the gene matches: 2. Germline V gene lookup returns CDR1 MNHEY and CDR2 SMNVEV (reference sequence). The CDR3 runs 16 residues. CDR3 protein: CASSLQLAGNTGELFF. The CDR3 DNA sequence: TGTGCCAGCAGTTTACAACTAGCGGGGAACACCGGGGAGCTGTTTTTT.

The genes are TRBV6-1 and TRBJ2-3; D remains unclear. Germline lookup yields CDR1 MNHNS and CDR2 SASEGT. The germline V and J ends were trimmed by 2 bases and 4 bases, with 4 bases remaining between them. The CDR3 runs 12 residues. The CDR3 nucleotides read TGTGCCAGCAGTGAACAGGCAGATACGCAGTATTTT. As protein: CASSEQADTQYF.

CDR3 coding DNA: TGTGCCAGCAGCCCGGATGGCTACACCTTC. Translating gives CASSPDGYTF. The chain is built from TRBV7-9 and TRBJ1-2; D call uncertain. CDR1 and CDR2 (germline): SEHNR, FQNEAQ (reference sequence). V lost 5 bases to trimming and J lost 6 bases, with 4 bases between them. This CDR3 region has 10 residues.